These 13 T cell receptor beta chains were sequenced from one sample in a study of vaccination and CD4 T cells after COVID-19. TCRdb re-called the PCR reads with MiXCR, one entry per CDR3 protein. Counted here are 20,000 or so distinct CDR3 sequences, around 58% occurring once; the ten biggest clones make up 0.95% to 1.3%. Sequenced here: CD4+ T cells from blood, sampled before SARS-CoV-2 vaccination. These receptors were collected from a human donor who had recovered from COVID-19.

This clonotype was observed a few times. The chain has TRBV20-1 and TRBJ2-7; tentative D call: TRBD2 (6 bases). Per germline, CDR1 DFQATT and CDR2 SNEGSKA (reference sequence). Trimming cost V 3 bases and J 2 bases, with 14 bases left between them. CDR3 length: 14 amino acids. The CDR3 nucleotides are TGCAGTGCTAGGGGGGGATCCAATCCCTACGAGCAGTACTTC. It specifies CSARGGSNPYEQYF.

This clonotype appeared a single time. The chain has TRBV7-2 and TRBJ2-5; D is unresolved. The V end was cut by 2 bases, the J end by 2 bases, with 9 bases between. The length of the CDR3 is 14 residues. Germline V gene lookup returns CDR1 SGHTA and CDR2 FQGNSA. The CDR3 sequence is CASSLPNTQETQYF. DNA for the CDR3: TGTGCCAGCAGCTTACCTAATACTCAAGAGACCCAGTACTTC.

The rearrangement links TRBV28 to TRBJ1-5, with unresolved D. Looked up from germline, CDR1 is MDHEN and CDR2 is SYDVKM. The V and J ends lost 4 bases and 9 bases respectively, with 16 bases between them. The CDR3 length is 14 residues. The CDR3 DNA reads as TGTGCCAGCAGTTCCCCGTGGAGGTGGCCGCCCCAGCATTTT. The encoded protein is CASSSPWRWPPQHF.

The rearrangement links TRBV21-1 to TRBJ1-2. TRBV21-1 is shown as a pseudogene. The CDR3 is 15 amino acids. CDR3 DNA sequence: TGTGCCACCTCCAAAGGAGCGCAGGTAAACTATGGCTACACCTTC. It specifies CATSKGAQVNYGYTF.

The chain uses TRBV2 and TRBJ2-3, with 8 bases identical to TRBD2. The CDR3 totals 13 residues. Germline V CDR1 and CDR2: SNHLY, FYNNEI. CDR3 sequence (DNA): TGTGCAGGGTCCAGCGGGAGAACAGATACGCAGTATTTT. Translated: CAGSSGRTDTQYF.

A single count supports this clonotype. The CDR3 region is CASSLDPLSGANVLTF. CDR3 nucleotides: TGTGCCAGCAGTTTAGATCCCTTGAGCGGGGCCAACGTCCTGACTTTC. The rearrangement uses TRBV12-3 or TRBV12-4 and TRBJ2-6; D is ambiguous. This CDR3 region has 16 residues. The V and J ends lost 1 base and 4 bases respectively, with 11 bases between them.

This clonotype was counted a single time. The junction does not match germline at one end; this may be a read error. The V and J genes are TRBV7-6 and TRBJ1-1; the D gene is possibly TRBD1 (6 bases). CDR1 and CDR2 from the germline V gene are SGHVS and FNYEAQ. The CDR3 runs 15 residues. The CDR3 region has the DNA TGTGCCAGCAGCTCTCAGGCAGGGGTCAACACTGAGGCTTTCTTT. Its protein product is CASSSQAGVNTEAFF.

This chain uses TRBV20-1 with TRBJ2-7, with TRBD2 identical over 10 bases. V dropped 6 bases and J dropped 3; count of bases not matched to a gene: 8. The CDR3 has 14 residues. Germline values: CDR1 DFQATT, CDR2 SNEGSKA (reference sequence). CDR3 in amino acids: CSARTSGRFYEQYF. The CDR3 DNA follows: TGCAGTGCCAGGACTAGCGGAAGATTCTACGAGCAGTACTTC.

The chain combines TRBV6-5 with TRBJ1-3; D unresolved. Trimming removed 4 bases from V and 0 bases from J, with 10 bases in between. Per germline, CDR1 MNHEY and CDR2 SVGAGI. The CDR3 runs to 15 residues. The CDR3 sequence: CASSSLTGSGNTIYF. CDR3 sequence (DNA): TGTGCCAGCAGTTCCCTCACGGGCTCTGGAAACACCATATATTTT.

The rearrangement links TRBV5-1 to TRBJ1-2; D ambiguous. Trimming cost V 0 bases and J 5 bases, with 5 bases left between them. This CDR3 is built from 12 residues. The germline gives CDR1 SGHRS, CDR2 YFSETQ. The CDR3 coding sequence is TGCGCCAGCAGCTTGGACGCGTATGGCTACACCTTC. Protein sequence: CASSLDAYGYTF.

The V gene is TRBV7-9, the J gene TRBJ2-7; 9 bases align to TRBD2. The CDR3 has 16 residues. Germline assignment: CDR1 SEHNR and CDR2 FQNEAQ (reference sequence). V lost 1 base, J lost 12 bases, and 16 bases stayed unmatched. CDR3 coding DNA: TGTGCCAGCAGCTTAGGTATACTAGCGGGCCACCAGAGAAGGTACTTC. This sequence encodes CASSLGILAGHQRRYF. Using reference TRBV7-9 and TRBJ2-7 for the parts outside the CDR3, the full variable domain is DTGVSQNPRHKITKRGQNVTFRCDPISEHNRLYWYRQTLGQGPEFLTYFQNEAQLEKSRLLSDRFSAERPKGSFSTLEIQRTEQGDSAMYLCASSLGILAGHQRRYFGPGTRLTVT.

The chain links TRBV2 to TRBJ1-1; D remains ambiguous. Per germline, CDR1 SNHLY and CDR2 FYNNEI. This CDR3 contains 15 residues. Deletions cut 6 bases from V and 3 bases from J, with 17 bases between. The CDR3 nucleotides are TGTGCCAGCAGCCCACGACCGCTAGGTTACACTGAAGCTTTCTTT. This sequence encodes CASSPRPLGYTEAFF. Full variable domain (remainder filled in from reference TRBV2 and TRBJ1-1): EPEVTQTPSHQVTQMGQEVILRCVPISNHLYFYWYRQILGQKVEFLVSFYNNEISEKSEIFDDQFSVERPDGSNFTLKIRSTKLEDSAMYFCASSPRPLGYTEAFFGQGTRLTVV.

The rearrangement links TRBV20-1 to TRBJ2-3; TRBD2 matches 8 bases. CDR3 length equals 16 residues. The trim removed 5 bases at V and 5 bases at J, leaving 15 bases unmatched. The germline gives CDR1 DFQATT, CDR2 SNEGSKA (reference sequence). The CDR3 protein is CSAPAGTRGVGDTQYF. In nucleotides, the CDR3 is TGCAGTGCTCCCGCCGGGACTAGGGGGGTGGGAGATACGCAGTATTTT.